These 10 T cell receptor beta chains were sequenced from one sample in a study of molecular identifiers for immune sequencing clone quantification. Each CDR3 protein is one row after TCRdb ran MiXCR on the PCR reads. The table includes 460,000 or so distinct CDR3 sequences, roughly a fifth detected once. The sequencing sample was made of naive CD8+ T cells from blood, with Jurkat cell RNA spiked in. Subset defined: FACS-sorted CD8+CD4-CCR7+CD45RA+ naive T cells. The receptors were sampled from a human donor in good health. Some libraries in this study had Jurkat cell RNA spiked in.

The chain is built from TRBV20-1 and TRBJ1-1; D is uncertain. The CDR3 runs to 16 residues. CDR1 and CDR2 (germline): DFQATT, SNEGSKA (reference sequence). V was shortened by 0 bases and J by 0 bases, with 14 bases between the two germline ends. CDR3 nucleotides: TGCAGTGCTAGAGATTCTGAACAAGACTTGAACACTGAAGCTTTCTTT. Its translation: CSARDSEQDLNTEAFF.

Note on this clonotype: Just one base apart from a much larger clone, this may be a read error. J is TRBJ2-3 and V is TRBV3-1; D unclear. V dropped 1 base and J dropped 4 bases, with 6 bases sitting between them. Germline CDR1 LGHDT, CDR2 YNNKEL (reference sequence). CDR3 size: 13 residues. The CDR3 reads CASSQAGADTQYF. CDR3 coding DNA: TGTGCCAGCAGCCAAGCAGGCGCAGATACGCAGTATTTT.

CDR3 nucleotides: TGTGCCTGGTTGACAGGGAAAGAGACCCAGTACTTC. Translated: CAWLTGKETQYF. The V call is TRBV30, the J call TRBJ2-5, with TRBD1 identical over 7 bases. This CDR3 region has 12 residues. The V gene end was trimmed by 5 bases and the J gene end by 3 bases; junction bases not matched to a gene: 3. From germline, CDR1 is GTSNPN and CDR2 SVGIG (reference sequence).

This clonotype was found many times. The chain couples TRBV29-1 to TRBJ2-5; D is perhaps TRBD2 (5 bases). Trimming left V 8 bases short and J 1 base short, with 14 bases between. The germline CDR1 and CDR2 sequences are SQVTM and ANQGSEA. This CDR3 region has 13 residues. DNA for the CDR3: TGCAGCACGAGAAGACTAACCCAAGAGACCCAGTACTTC. Residues: CSTRRLTQETQYF.

The chain uses TRBV6-2 or TRBV6-3 and TRBJ2-7; no firm D call. V lost 6 bases, J lost 0 bases, and 12 bases lay in between. The CDR3 loop spans 14 amino acids. The germline V gene has CDR1 MNHEY and CDR2 SVGEGT. The CDR3 reads CASSNRASSYEQYF. The CDR3 bases are TGTGCCAGCAGCAACCGGGCCAGCTCCTACGAGCAGTACTTC.

This clonotype has at least ten counts. The CDR3 bases are TGCAGTGCCCGGCTCAGTAATAGCACCGGGGAGCTGTTTTTT. Translation: CSARLSNSTGELFF. The chain is built from TRBV20-1 and TRBJ2-2; D uncertain. The germline V and J ends were trimmed by 6 bases and 4 bases, with 15 bases remaining between them. Germline V gene data show CDR1 as DFQATT and CDR2 as SNEGSKA (reference sequence). This CDR3 has 14 residues.

This clonotype was seen a few times. V is TRBV4-3 and J is TRBJ1-6; 7 nucleotides match TRBD1. CDR1 is LGHNA, CDR2 YSLEER, per germline. The CDR3 covers 16 residues. The ends lost 3 bases at V and 7 bases at J; junction bases unmatched: 9. CDR3 amino acids: CASSQDGQAPNSPLHF. In DNA, the CDR3 is TGCGCCAGCAGCCAGGACGGACAGGCACCCAATTCACCCCTCCACTTT.

As concerns this clonotype: The junction departs from the called germline gene at one end, perhaps through a read error. The gene calls are TRBV2 and TRBJ2-7; TRBD1 matches 11 bases. The CDR3 is made up of 14 amino acids. Germline V gives CDR1 SNHLY, CDR2 FYNNEI. CDR3: CASSPPDRGLERYF. CDR3 in DNA: TGTGCCAGCAGTCCCCCGGACAGGGGGCTTGAGCGGTACTTC.

The gene calls are TRBV6-2 or TRBV6-3 and TRBJ1-1; maybe TRBD1 (5 bases). V dropped 2 bases and J dropped 3 bases, with 19 bases sitting between them. CDR1 and CDR2 from the germline V gene are MNHEY and SVGEGT. This CDR3 comprises 17 residues. CDR3 protein: CASSYPYDGGADTEAFF. CDR3 in DNA: TGTGCCAGCAGTTACCCCTATGATGGGGGAGCGGACACTGAAGCTTTCTTT.

In this sample, this clonotype turned up many times. The chain is built from TRBV7-2 and TRBJ2-4; D not resolved. The CDR3 consists of 18 residues. The ends were cut back, 1 base at V and 0 bases at J, with 16 bases in the middle. Germline loops: CDR1 SGHTA, CDR2 FQGNSA. The CDR3 DNA reads TGTGCCAGCAGCTTAGTTTTGTCGGGCACTTTAGCCAAAAACATTCAGTACTTC. Translating it yields CASSLVLSGTLAKNIQYF. Complete variable domain (other parts from reference TRBV7-2 and TRBJ2-4): GAGVSQSPSNKVTEKGKDVELRCDPISGHTALYWYRQSLGQGLEFLIYFQGNSAPDKSGLPSDRFSAERTGGSVSTLTIQRTQQEDSAVYLCASSLVLSGTLAKNIQYFGAGTRLSVL.